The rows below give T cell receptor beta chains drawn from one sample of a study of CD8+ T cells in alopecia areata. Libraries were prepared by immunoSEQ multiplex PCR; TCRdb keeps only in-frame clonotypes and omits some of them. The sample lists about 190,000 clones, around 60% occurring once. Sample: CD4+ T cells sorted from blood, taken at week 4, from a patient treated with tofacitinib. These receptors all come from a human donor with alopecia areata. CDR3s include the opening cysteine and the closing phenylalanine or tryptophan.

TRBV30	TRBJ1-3	CAWATPGGTSGNTIYF
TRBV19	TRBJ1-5	CASSQGLSNQPQHF
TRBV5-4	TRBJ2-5	CASSTNTGQGQETQYF
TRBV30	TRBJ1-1	CAWTPHPSEAFF
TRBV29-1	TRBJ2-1	CSVGDRNGSEQFF
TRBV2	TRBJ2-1	CASIAESSYNEQFF
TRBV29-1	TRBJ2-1	CSVMRVHEQFF
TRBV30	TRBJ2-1	CAWSVKGGEQFF
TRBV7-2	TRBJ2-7	CASSSGGLYEQYF
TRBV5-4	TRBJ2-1	CASSLDGTGPYNEQFF
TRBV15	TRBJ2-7	CATSRGSGGSEQYF
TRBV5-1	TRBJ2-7	CASSVLTGKGHEQYF
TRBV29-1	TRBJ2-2	CSAPPVTSGSLVNTGELFF
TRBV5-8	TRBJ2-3	CASSLMGTSGSTDTQYF
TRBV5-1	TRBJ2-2	CASRASGPGSAGELFF
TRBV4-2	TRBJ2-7	CASSQHRDPDYEQYF